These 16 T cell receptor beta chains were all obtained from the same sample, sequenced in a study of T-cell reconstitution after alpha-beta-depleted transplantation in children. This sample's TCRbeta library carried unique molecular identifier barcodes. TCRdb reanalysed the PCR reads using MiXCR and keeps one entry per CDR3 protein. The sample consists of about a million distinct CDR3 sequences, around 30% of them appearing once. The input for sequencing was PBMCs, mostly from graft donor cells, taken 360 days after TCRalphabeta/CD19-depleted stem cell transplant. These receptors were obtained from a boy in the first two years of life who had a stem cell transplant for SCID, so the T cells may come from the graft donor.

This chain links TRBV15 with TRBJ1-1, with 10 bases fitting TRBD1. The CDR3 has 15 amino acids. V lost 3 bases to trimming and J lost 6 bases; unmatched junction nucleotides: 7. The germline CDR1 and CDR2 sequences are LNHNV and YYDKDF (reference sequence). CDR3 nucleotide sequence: TGTGCCACCAGCAGGGCCGGGACAGGGGTGGCTGAAGCTTTCTTT. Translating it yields CATSRAGTGVAEAFF.

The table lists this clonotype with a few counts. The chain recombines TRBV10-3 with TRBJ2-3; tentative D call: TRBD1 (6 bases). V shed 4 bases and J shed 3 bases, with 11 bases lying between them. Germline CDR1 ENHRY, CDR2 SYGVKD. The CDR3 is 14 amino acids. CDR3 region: CAISAAQGTDTQYF. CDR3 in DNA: TGTGCCATCAGTGCCGCACAGGGAACAGATACGCAGTATTTT.

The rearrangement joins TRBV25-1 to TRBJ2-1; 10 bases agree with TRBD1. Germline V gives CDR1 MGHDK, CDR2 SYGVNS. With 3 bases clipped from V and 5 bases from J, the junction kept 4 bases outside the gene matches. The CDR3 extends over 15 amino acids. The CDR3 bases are TGTGCCAGCAGTGACCGGGACAGGGGAAACAATGAGCAGTTCTTC. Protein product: CASSDRDRGNNEQFF.

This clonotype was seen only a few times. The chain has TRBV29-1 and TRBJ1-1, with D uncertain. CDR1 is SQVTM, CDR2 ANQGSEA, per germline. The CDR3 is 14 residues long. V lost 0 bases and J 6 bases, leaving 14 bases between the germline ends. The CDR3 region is CSVEELARNAEAFF. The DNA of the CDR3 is TGCAGCGTTGAAGAGTTGGCCAGAAACGCTGAAGCTTTCTTT.

CDR3: CASSPRIAKNIQYF. The CDR3 region has the DNA TGTGCCAGCAGTCCCCGGATAGCCAAAAACATTCAGTACTTC. This chain connects TRBV2 to TRBJ2-4; the D is unclear. Trimming took off 5 bases at V and 0 bases at J, with 8 bases between the two ends. The CDR3 is 14 amino acids. The germline CDR1 and CDR2 sequences are SNHLY and FYNNEI. The whole variable domain, filled in from reference TRBV2 and TRBJ2-4, reads EPEVTQTPSHQVTQMGQEVILRCVPISNHLYFYWYRQILGQKVEFLVSFYNNEISEKSEIFDDQFSVERPDGSNFTLKIRSTKLEDSAMYFCASSPRIAKNIQYFGAGTRLSVL.

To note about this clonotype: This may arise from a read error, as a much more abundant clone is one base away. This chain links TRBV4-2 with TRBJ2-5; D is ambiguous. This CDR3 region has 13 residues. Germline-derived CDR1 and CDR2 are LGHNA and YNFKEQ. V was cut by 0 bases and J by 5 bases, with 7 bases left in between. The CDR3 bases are TGTGCCAGCAGCCAAGAGAGTTTGGAGACCCAGTACTTC. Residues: CASSQESLETQYF.

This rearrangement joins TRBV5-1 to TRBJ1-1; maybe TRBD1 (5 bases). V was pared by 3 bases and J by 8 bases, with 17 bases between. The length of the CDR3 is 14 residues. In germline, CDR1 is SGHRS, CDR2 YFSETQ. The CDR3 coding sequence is TGCGCCAGCAGCTCCCCCCGGGAGGGGAGCGAAGCTTTCTTT. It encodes CASSSPREGSEAFF. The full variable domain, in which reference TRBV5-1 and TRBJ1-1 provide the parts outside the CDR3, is KAGVTQTPRYLIKTRGQQVTLSCSPISGHRSVSWYQQTPGQGLQFLFEYFSETQRNKGNFPGRFSGRQFSNSRSEMNVSTLELGDSALYLCASSSPREGSEAFFGQGTRLTVV.

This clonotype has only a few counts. The CDR3 spells CASSSGARGGDSYEQYF. The CDR3 region has the DNA TGTGCCAGCAGCTCCGGGGCCAGAGGGGGGGACTCCTACGAGCAGTACTTC. The chain uses TRBV7-6 and TRBJ2-7, with D perhaps matching TRBD2 (7 bases). V was cut by 4 bases and J by 0 bases, with 19 bases left in between. Germline CDR1 reads SGHVS; CDR2 reads FNYEAQ. This CDR3 has 17 residues.

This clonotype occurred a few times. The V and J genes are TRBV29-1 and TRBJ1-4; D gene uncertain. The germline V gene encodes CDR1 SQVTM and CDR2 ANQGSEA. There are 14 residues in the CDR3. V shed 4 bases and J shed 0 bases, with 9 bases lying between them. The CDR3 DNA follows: TGCAGCGTTGGTGGCCGTGCAACTAATGAAAAACTGTTTTTT. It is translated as CSVGGRATNEKLFF.

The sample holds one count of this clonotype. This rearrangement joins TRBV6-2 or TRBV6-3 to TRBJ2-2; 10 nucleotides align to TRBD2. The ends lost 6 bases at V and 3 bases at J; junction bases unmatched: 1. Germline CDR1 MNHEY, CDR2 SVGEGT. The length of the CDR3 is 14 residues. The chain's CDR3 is CASRGTSDTGELFF. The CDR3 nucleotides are TGTGCCAGCAGGGGGACTAGCGACACCGGGGAGCTGTTTTTT.

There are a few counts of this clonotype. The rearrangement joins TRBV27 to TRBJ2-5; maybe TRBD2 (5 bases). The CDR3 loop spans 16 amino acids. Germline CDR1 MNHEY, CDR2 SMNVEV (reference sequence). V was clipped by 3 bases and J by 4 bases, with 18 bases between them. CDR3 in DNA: TGTGCCAGCAGTTTCGTTCGGCCTGGGAGAGGAGAGACCCAGTACTTC. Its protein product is CASSFVRPGRGETQYF.

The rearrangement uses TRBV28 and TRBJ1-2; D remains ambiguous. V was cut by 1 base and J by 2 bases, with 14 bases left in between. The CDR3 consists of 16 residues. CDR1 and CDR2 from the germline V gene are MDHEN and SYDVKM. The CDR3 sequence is CASSLLGREENYGYTF. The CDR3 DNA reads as TGTGCCAGCAGTTTATTAGGCAGAGAAGAGAACTATGGCTACACCTTC.

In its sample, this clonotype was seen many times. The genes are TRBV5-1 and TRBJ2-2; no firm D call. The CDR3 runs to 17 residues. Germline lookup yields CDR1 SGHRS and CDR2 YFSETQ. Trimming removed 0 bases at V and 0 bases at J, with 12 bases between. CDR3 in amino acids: CASSLEFGHANTGELFF. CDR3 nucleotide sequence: TGCGCCAGCAGCTTGGAATTCGGTCACGCGAACACCGGGGAGCTGTTTTTT.

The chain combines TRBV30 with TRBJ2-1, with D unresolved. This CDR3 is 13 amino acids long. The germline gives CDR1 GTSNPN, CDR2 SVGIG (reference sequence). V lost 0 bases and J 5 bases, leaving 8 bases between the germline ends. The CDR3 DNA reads TGTGCCTGGAGTGTTGGTGTGCACAATGAGCAGTTCTTC. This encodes CAWSVGVHNEQFF.

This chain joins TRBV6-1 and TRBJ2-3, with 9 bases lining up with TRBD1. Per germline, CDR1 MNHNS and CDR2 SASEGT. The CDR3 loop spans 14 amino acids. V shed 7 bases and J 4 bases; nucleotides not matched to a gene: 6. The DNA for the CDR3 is TGTGCCAGCACATGGACAGGGGAATCAGATACGCAGTATTTT. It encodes CASTWTGESDTQYF.

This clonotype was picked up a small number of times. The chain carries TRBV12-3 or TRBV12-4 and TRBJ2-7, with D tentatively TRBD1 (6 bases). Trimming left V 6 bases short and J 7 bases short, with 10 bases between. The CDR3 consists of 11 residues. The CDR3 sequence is CASSPGTEQYF. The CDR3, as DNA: TGTGCCAGCAGCCCCGGGACAGAGCAGTACTTC.